This TCR beta chain was captured by sequencing in a study of blood T cell repertoires in COVID-19. About the study: Specimens from acute and convalescent COVID-19 originated in the United States, Italy and Spain. Sources were T cells, B-cell-depleted T cells, or PBMCs; the material itself was cDNA or gDNA.

The CDR3 has 15 residues. V was clipped by 0 bases and J by 8 bases; unmatched bases: 6. Per germline, CDR1 SGDLS and CDR2 YYNGEE. Source study methods: Amplified reference gene primers provided the basis for estimating nucleated cell counts. The data were produced by immunoSEQ multiplex PCR, yet TCRdb's version contains in-frame clones alone and is incomplete. V, J and clone size derive from that table, while D and trimming were established from the DNA sequence. The table lists roughly 260,000 clones, more than 70% of them singletons, with under 3.5% in the top ten. The source material was peripheral blood. This rearrangement joins TRBV9 to TRBJ2-1; TRBD2 matches at 9 bases. The sequence was obtained from a young woman with acute or convalescent COVID-19. The CDR3 is CASSVEAGGPYEQFF. CDR3 sequence (DNA): TGTGCCAGCAGCGTAGAGGCGGGAGGGCCCTATGAGCAGTTCTTC.